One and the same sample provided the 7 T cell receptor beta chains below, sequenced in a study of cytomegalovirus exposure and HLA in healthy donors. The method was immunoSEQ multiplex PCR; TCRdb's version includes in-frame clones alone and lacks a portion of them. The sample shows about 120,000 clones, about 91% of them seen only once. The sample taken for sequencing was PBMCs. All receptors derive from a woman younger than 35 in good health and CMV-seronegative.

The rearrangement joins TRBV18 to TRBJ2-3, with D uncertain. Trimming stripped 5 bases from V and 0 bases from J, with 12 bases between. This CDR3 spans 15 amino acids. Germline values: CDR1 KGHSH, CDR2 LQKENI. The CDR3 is CASSTKVGSTDTQYF. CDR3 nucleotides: TGTGCCAGCTCAACCAAGGTGGGCAGCACAGATACGCAGTATTTT.

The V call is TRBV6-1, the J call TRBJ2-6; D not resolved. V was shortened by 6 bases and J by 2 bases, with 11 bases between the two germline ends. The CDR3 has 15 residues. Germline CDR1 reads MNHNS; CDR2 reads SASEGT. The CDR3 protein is CASRIWSPGANVLTF. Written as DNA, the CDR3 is TGTGCCAGCAGGATTTGGAGCCCTGGGGCCAACGTCCTGACTTTC.

The CDR3 protein is CASSGTGSEETQYF. For the CDR3, the DNA is TGCGCCAGCAGCGGGACAGGGTCTGAGGAGACCCAGTACTTC. V usage is TRBV5-1 and J usage is TRBJ2-5; 9 bases fit TRBD1. The CDR3 loop spans 14 amino acids. Germline lookup yields CDR1 SGHRS and CDR2 YFSETQ. V dropped 4 bases and J dropped 5; count of bases not matched to a gene: 6.

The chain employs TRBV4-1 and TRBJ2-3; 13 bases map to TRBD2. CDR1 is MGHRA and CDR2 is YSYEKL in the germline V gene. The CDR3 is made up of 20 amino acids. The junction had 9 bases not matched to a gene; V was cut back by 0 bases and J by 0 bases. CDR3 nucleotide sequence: TGCGCCAGCAGCCAAGAAAGGGGACTAGCGGGGAGGCCTAGCACAGATACGCAGTATTTT. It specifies CASSQERGLAGRPSTDTQYF.

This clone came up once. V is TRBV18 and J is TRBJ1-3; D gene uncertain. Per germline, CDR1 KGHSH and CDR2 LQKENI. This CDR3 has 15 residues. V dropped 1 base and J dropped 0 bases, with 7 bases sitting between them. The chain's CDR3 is CASSPLQASGNTIYF. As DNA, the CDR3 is TGTGCCAGCTCACCACTGCAGGCCTCTGGAAACACCATATATTTT. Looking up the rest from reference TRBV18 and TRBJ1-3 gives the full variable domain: NAGVMQNPRHLVRRRGQEARLRCSPMKGHSHVYWYRQLPEEGLKFMVYLQKENIIDESGMPKERFSAEFPKEGPSILRIQQVVRGDSAAYFCASSPLQASGNTIYFGEGSWLTVV.

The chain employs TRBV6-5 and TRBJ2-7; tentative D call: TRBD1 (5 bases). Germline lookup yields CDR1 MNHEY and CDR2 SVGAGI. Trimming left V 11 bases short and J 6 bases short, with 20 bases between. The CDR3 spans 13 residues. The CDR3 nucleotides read TGTGCCCGTGCCGAGACAGCCCCGACCGAGCAGTACTTC. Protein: CARAETAPTEQYF.

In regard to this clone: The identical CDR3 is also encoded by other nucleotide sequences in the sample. DNA for the CDR3: TGTGCCAGCAGTGAAGGTACAGGAACTGAAGCTTTCTTT. Its translation is CASSEGTGTEAFF. V is TRBV6-1 and J is TRBJ1-1; a weak D match, TRBD1 (5 bases). The V end lost 1 base, the J end lost 5 bases, and 8 bases lay between the germline ends. This CDR3 contains 13 residues. Germline V gene sequence: CDR1 MNHNS, CDR2 SASEGT.